The next 20 T cell receptor beta chains were all read from a single sample in a study of T cells in Graves' hyperthyroidism and ophthalmopathy. RNA transcripts served as the template for amplifying TCR beta CDR3 regions. RT-PCR in the first round (using the HTBI primer set) targeted the TCR CDR3. TCRdb itself ran the multiplex PCR reads through MiXCR, one entry per CDR3 protein. The sample consists of around 440,000 distinct CDR3 sequences, approximately 15% of them appearing once. The specimen sequenced was blood. The receptor set was obtained from a woman aged 18-29 years with Graves' hyperthyroidism.

This clonotype has a count of ten or more. V usage is TRBV7-2 and J usage is TRBJ2-5; the D gene is possibly TRBD1 (7 bases). The CDR3 loop spans 13 amino acids. V was cut by 5 bases and J by 5 bases, with 12 bases left in between. The V gene's germline CDR1 is SGHTA and CDR2 FQGNSA. The CDR3 bases are TGTGCCAGCAGCCGACAGGGAGGCGAGACCCAGTACTTC. Protein: CASSRQGGETQYF.

Ten or more counts support this clonotype. The chain is built from TRBV2 and TRBJ1-5; the D gene is possibly TRBD1 (6 bases). Germline V gives CDR1 SNHLY, CDR2 FYNNEI. The CDR3 runs to 16 residues. Trimming took 1 base from V and 0 from J, leaving 10 bases between them. The CDR3 DNA reads as TGTGCCAGCAGTGAAGTCGGGGGGCTTAGCAATCAGCCCCAGCATTTT. This sequence encodes CASSEVGGLSNQPQHF.

This clonotype was detected many times. The chain combines TRBV11-2 with TRBJ2-1; D uncertain. The germline V gene has CDR1 SGHAT and CDR2 FQNNGV. The CDR3 runs to 12 residues. V was cut by 1 base and J by 5 bases, with 3 bases left in between. CDR3: CASSLVHNEQFF. The DNA of the CDR3 is TGTGCCAGCAGCTTAGTACACAATGAGCAGTTCTTC.

J is TRBJ1-2 and V is TRBV2; weak D call: TRBD1 (6 bases). V lost 11 bases, J lost 5 bases, and 18 bases lay in between. CDR1 and CDR2 from the germline V gene are SNHLY and FYNNEI. This CDR3 is 13 amino acids long. The CDR3 sequence is CAGGGRSGYGYTF. The CDR3 DNA reads TGTGCCGGGGGGGGGCGTTCCGGGTATGGCTACACCTTC.

This clonotype was recorded many times. The chain uses TRBV2 and TRBJ2-1; D is perhaps TRBD1 or TRBD2 (5 bases each). This CDR3 spans 12 amino acids. Germline CDR1 and CDR2: SNHLY and FYNNEI. Trimming pared 10 bases from V and 7 bases from J, leaving 14 bases between. The CDR3, as DNA: TGTGCCATAAGGGACCGAGGGAATGAGCAGTTCTTC. It translates to CAIRDRGNEQFF.

Many counts were recorded for this clonotype. The CDR3 is CASSYRSSPLHF. The DNA of the CDR3 is TGTGCCAGCAGCTACCGAAGTTCACCCCTCCACTTT. The V and J genes are TRBV11-1 and TRBJ1-6, with unresolved D. This CDR3 is built from 12 residues. Germline V gene lookup returns CDR1 SGHAT and CDR2 FQDESV (reference sequence). V shed 4 bases and J shed 9 bases, with 7 bases lying between them.

This clonotype was seen a handful of times. The CDR3: CASISQGYSGANVLTF. CDR3 DNA: TGTGCCAGCATTTCACAGGGATATTCTGGGGCCAACGTCCTGACTTTC. This chain links TRBV28 with TRBJ2-6; D possibly corresponds to TRBD1 (6 bases). The CDR3 sequence is 16 residues long. Trimming removed 7 bases from V and 1 base from J, with 14 bases in between. Germline-derived CDR1 and CDR2 are MDHEN and SYDVKM.

In the case of this clonotype: At one end the junction does not follow the germline gene, possibly because of a read error. This sequence joins TRBV6-2 or TRBV6-3 and TRBJ2-3; 7 bases are a match to TRBD1. The CDR3 is 15 residues long. Germline V gene data show CDR1 as MNHEY and CDR2 as SVGEGT. CDR3 amino acids: CASSLTGSRTDAQYF. DNA of the CDR3: TGTGCCAGCAGCTTGACAGGGTCTCGCACAGATGCGCAGTATTTT.

This clonotype has a count of ten or more. The V and J genes are TRBV11-2 and TRBJ1-1; no firm D call. Trimming took 5 bases from V and 0 from J, leaving 13 bases between them. Germline lookup yields CDR1 SGHAT and CDR2 FQNNGV. This CDR3 spans 15 amino acids. CDR3 in DNA: TGTGCCAGCAGCGTGAGGGCCGGGATGAACACTGAAGCTTTCTTT. Its translation: CASSVRAGMNTEAFF.

This clonotype was detected many times. The J gene is TRBJ1-2, the V gene TRBV2; D might be TRBD1 (5 bases). The CDR3 has 12 amino acids. Trimming took off 4 bases at V and 5 bases at J, with 8 bases between the two ends. Germline-derived CDR1 and CDR2 are SNHLY and FYNNEI. This CDR3 reads CASSGDSYGYTF. CDR3 DNA: TGTGCCAGCAGTGGAGACAGTTATGGCTACACCTTC.

This clonotype was seen ten or more times. The chain recombines TRBV13 with TRBJ2-3, with unresolved D. This CDR3 spans 12 amino acids. Trimming removed 3 bases from V and 6 bases from J, with 7 bases in between. Germline CDR1 and CDR2: PRHDT and FYEKMQ (reference sequence). The CDR3 region is CASSFVADTQYF. CDR3 bases: TGTGCCAGCAGCTTTGTAGCCGATACGCAGTATTTT. The full variable domain, rest sourced from reference TRBV13 and TRBJ2-3, is AAGVIQSPRHLIKEKRETATLKCYPIPRHDTVYWYQQGPGQDPQFLISFYEKMQSDKGSIPDRFSAQQFSDYHSELNMSSLELGDSALYFCASSFVADTQYFGPGTRLTVL.

The chain carries TRBV28 and TRBJ2-7; D remains ambiguous. Germline V lookup: CDR1 MDHEN, CDR2 SYDVKM. The V end was cut by 9 bases, the J end by 3 bases, with 9 bases between. The length of the CDR3 is 11 residues. The CDR3 loop is CASTNNYEQYF. The CDR3 DNA reads TGTGCCAGTACTAACAACTACGAGCAGTACTTC.

The V and J genes are TRBV19 and TRBJ2-1; D not certain. The V end was cut by 3 bases, the J end by 3 bases, with 6 bases between. Germline V gene data show CDR1 as LNHDA and CDR2 as SQIVND (reference sequence). CDR3 size: 13 residues. The CDR3, as DNA: TGTGCCAGTAGTATTGGGTACTACAATGAGCAGTTCTTC. Translated: CASSIGYYNEQFF.

This clonotype was detected ten times or more. The genes are TRBV5-1 and TRBJ1-1; D is unclear. V was clipped by 0 bases and J by 5 bases, with 11 bases between them. CDR1 is SGHRS and CDR2 is YFSETQ in the germline V gene. CDR3 size: 14 residues. This chain's CDR3 is CASSLDGPLTEAFF. CDR3 DNA sequence: TGCGCCAGCAGCTTGGACGGCCCCCTGACTGAAGCTTTCTTT.

The rearrangement joins TRBV4-1 to TRBJ2-1; no clear D gene. Germline V gene sequence: CDR1 MGHRA, CDR2 YSYEKL. The CDR3 is 15 residues long. V gave up 1 base and J gave up 2 bases, with 9 bases separating them. CDR3 residues: CASSQGEGTYNEQFF. The CDR3 DNA follows: TGCGCCAGCAGCCAAGGGGAAGGGACCTACAATGAGCAGTTCTTC.

This clonotype showed up just a few times. This chain uses TRBV18 with TRBJ2-7, with 15 bases matching TRBD2. Unmatched junction bases numbered 12, after V lost 2 bases and J lost 7 bases. The V gene's germline CDR1 is KGHSH and CDR2 LQKENI. This CDR3 has 18 residues. This CDR3 reads CASSPFGLAGGPGIEQYF. For the CDR3, the DNA is TGTGCCAGCTCACCATTCGGACTAGCGGGAGGGCCAGGTATTGAGCAGTACTTC.

This chain links TRBV4-1 with TRBJ2-4, with D perhaps matching TRBD1 (6 bases). CDR1 and CDR2 from the germline V gene are MGHRA and YSYEKL. The CDR3 covers 16 residues. V was clipped by 0 bases and J by 4 bases, with 13 bases between them. The CDR3 coding sequence is TGCGCCAGCAGCCAAGAGACGCCAGGGGTGAAAAACATTCAGTACTTC. It specifies CASSQETPGVKNIQYF.

V is TRBV6-5 and J is TRBJ1-5; D unclear. CDR3 length: 15 amino acids. V lost 0 bases, J lost 9 bases, and 15 bases lay in between. Germline assignment: CDR1 MNHEY and CDR2 SVGAGI. For the CDR3, the DNA is TGTGCCAGCAGTTACTCCGGCGCAGGTGGCTTGCCCCAGCATTTT. This encodes CASSYSGAGGLPQHF.

This clonotype came up a few times. Since a much larger clone is just one base distant, this may be a read error. The chain joins TRBV28 to TRBJ2-1; 9 bases fit TRBD1. The CDR3 length is 15 residues. From germline, CDR1 is MDHEN and CDR2 SYDVKM. The CDR3, as DNA: TGTGCCGGCAGGCCTGGGACAGGGAGGTACAATGAGCAGTTCTTC. It translates to CAGRPGTGRYNEQFF.

This clonotype was detected many times. V and J are TRBV7-9 and TRBJ1-2; D is ambiguous. CDR1 SEHNR and CDR2 FQNEAQ come from the germline V gene (reference sequence). The CDR3 is 17 residues long. Trimming pared 2 bases from V and 4 bases from J, leaving 20 bases between. CDR3 coding DNA: TGTGCCAGCAGCTTAATTTCGAACGGGCAGGAGGCCTATGGCTACACCTTC. Protein product: CASSLISNGQEAYGYTF.